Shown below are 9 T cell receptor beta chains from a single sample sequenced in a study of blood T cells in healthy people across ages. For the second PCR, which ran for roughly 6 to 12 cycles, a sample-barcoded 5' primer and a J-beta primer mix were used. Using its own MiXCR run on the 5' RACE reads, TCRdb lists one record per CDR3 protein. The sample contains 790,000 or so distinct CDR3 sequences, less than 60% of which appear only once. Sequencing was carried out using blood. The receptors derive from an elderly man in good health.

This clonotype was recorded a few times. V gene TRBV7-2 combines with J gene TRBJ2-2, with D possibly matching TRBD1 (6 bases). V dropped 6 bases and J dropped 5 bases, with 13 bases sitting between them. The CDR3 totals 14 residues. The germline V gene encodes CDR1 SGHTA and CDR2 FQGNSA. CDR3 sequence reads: CASSYYRETGELFF. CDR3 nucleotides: TGTGCCAGCAGTTACTACAGGGAAACCGGGGAGCTGTTTTTT.

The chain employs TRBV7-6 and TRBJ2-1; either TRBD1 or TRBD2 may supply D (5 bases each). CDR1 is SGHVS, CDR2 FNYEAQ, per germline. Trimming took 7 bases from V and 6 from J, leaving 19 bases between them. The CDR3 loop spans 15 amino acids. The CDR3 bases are TGTGCCAGCACAAGCAGGGTGGAGGTTCCCAATGAGCAGTTCTTC. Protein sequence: CASTSRVEVPNEQFF.

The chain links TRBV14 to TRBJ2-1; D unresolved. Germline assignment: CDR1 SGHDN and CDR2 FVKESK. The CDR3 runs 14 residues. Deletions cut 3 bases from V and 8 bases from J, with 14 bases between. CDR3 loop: CASSHAGGLDEQFF. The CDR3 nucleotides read TGTGCCAGCAGCCATGCTGGCGGTCTGGATGAGCAGTTCTTC.

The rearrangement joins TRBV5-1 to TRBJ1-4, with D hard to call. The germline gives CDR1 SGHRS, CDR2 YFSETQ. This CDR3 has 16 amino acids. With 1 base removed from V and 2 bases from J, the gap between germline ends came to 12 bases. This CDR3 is CASSLNWGSTNEKLFF. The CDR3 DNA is TGCGCCAGCAGCTTGAACTGGGGTAGTACTAATGAAAAACTGTTTTTT.

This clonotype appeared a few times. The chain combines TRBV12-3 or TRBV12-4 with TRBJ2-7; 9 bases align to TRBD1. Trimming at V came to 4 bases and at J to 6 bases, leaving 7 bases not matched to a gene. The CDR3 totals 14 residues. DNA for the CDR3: TGTGCCAGCAGTTGGGACAGGGCGATATCCGAGCAGTACTTC. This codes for CASSWDRAISEQYF.

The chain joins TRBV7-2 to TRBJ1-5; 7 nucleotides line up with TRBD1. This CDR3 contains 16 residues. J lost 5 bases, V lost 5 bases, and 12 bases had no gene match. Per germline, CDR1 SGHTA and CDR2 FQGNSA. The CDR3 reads CASSPTRTGTYQPQHF. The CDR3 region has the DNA TGTGCCAGCAGCCCAACTCGGACAGGAACCTATCAGCCCCAGCATTTT.

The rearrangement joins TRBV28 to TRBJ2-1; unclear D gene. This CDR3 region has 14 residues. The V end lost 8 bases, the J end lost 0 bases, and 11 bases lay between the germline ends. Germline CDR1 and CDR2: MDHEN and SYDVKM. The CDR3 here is CASVHPSSYNEQFF. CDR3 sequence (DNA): TGTGCCAGCGTACACCCGAGCTCCTACAATGAGCAGTTCTTC.

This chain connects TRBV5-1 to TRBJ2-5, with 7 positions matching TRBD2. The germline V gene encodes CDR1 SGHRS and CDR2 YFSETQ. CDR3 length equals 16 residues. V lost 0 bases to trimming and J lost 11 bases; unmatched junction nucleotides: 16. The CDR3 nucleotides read TGCGCCAGCAGCTTGGTCAGGACTAGAGATTTTAATGAGCAGTACTTC. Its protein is CASSLVRTRDFNEQYF.

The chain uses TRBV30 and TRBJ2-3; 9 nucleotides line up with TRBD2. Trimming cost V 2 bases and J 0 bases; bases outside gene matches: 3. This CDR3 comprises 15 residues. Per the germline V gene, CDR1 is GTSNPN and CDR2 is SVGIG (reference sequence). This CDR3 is CAWSPAGGSTDTQYF. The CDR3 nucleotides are TGTGCCTGGAGTCCAGCGGGGGGAAGCACAGATACGCAGTATTTT.